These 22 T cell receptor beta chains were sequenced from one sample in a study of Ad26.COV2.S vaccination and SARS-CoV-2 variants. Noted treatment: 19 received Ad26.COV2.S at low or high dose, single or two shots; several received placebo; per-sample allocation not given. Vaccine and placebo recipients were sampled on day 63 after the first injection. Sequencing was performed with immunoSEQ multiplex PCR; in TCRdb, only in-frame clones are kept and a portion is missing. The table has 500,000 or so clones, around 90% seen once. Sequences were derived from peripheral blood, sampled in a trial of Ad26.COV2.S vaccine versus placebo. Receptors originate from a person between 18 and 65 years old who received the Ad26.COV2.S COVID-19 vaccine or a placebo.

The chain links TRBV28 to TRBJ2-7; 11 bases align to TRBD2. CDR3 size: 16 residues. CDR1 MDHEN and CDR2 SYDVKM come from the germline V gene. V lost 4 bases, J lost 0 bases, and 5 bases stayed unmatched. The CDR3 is CASSSPGLADSYEQYF. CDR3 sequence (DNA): TGTGCCAGCAGTTCTCCGGGACTAGCGGACTCCTACGAGCAGTACTTC.

CDR3 coding DNA: TGCAGCGTTGAAACCTTCACAGATACGCAGTATTTT. Amino acids: CSVETFTDTQYF. V is TRBV29-1 and J is TRBJ2-3; no reliable D call. Germline CDR1 is SQVTM and CDR2 is ANQGSEA. This CDR3 spans 12 amino acids. The V gene lost 2 bases and the J gene lost 2 bases, with 5 bases spanning the gap.

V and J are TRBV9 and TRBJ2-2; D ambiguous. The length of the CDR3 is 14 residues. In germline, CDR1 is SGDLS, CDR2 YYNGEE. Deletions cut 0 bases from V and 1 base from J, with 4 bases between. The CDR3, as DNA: TGTGCCAGCAGCGTAGGGGTGAACACCGGGGAGCTGTTTTTT. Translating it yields CASSVGVNTGELFF. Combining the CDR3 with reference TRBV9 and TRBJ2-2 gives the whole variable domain DSGVTQTPKHLITATGQRVTLRCSPRSGDLSVYWYQQSLDQGLQFLIQYYNGEERAKGNILERFSAQQFPDLHSELNLSSLELGDSALYFCASSVGVNTGELFFGEGSRLTVL.

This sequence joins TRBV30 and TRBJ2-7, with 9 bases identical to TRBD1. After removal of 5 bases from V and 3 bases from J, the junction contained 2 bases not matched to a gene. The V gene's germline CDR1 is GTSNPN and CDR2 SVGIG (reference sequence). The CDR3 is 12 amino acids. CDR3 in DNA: TGTGCCTGGGCGACAGGGGGCTACGAGCAGTACTTC. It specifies CAWATGGYEQYF.

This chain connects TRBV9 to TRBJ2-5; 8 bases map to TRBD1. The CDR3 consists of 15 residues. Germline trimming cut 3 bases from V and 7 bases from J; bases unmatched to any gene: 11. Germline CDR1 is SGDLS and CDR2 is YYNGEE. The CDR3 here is CASSGGTGTTWTQYF. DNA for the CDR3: TGTGCCAGCAGCGGAGGGACAGGCACCACTTGGACCCAGTACTTC. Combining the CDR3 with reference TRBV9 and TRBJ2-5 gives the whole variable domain DSGVTQTPKHLITATGQRVTLRCSPRSGDLSVYWYQQSLDQGLQFLIQYYNGEERAKGNILERFSAQQFPDLHSELNLSSLELGDSALYFCASSGGTGTTWTQYFGPGTRLLVL.

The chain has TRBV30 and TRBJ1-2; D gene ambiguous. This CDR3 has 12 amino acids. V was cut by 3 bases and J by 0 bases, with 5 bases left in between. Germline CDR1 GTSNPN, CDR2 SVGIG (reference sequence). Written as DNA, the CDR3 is TGTGCCTGGAGAGATTCTAACTATGGCTACACCTTC. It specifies CAWRDSNYGYTF. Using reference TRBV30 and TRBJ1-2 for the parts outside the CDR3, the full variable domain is SQTIHQWPATLVQPVGSPLSLECTVEGTSNPNLYWYRQAAGRGLQLLFYSVGIGQISSEVPQNLSASRPQDRQFILSSKKLLLSDSGFYLCAWRDSNYGYTFGSGTRLTVV.

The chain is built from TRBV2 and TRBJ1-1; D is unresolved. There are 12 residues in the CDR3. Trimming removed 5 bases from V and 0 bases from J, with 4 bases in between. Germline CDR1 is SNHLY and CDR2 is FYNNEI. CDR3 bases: TGTGCCAGCAGTCTGATGAACACTGAAGCTTTCTTT. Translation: CASSLMNTEAFF.

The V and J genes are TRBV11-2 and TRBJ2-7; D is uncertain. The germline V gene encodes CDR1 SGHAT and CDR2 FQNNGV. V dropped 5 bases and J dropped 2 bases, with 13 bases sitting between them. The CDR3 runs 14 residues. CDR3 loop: CASSVRAAAYEQYF. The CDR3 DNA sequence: TGTGCCAGCAGCGTTCGGGCCGCGGCCTACGAGCAGTACTTC.

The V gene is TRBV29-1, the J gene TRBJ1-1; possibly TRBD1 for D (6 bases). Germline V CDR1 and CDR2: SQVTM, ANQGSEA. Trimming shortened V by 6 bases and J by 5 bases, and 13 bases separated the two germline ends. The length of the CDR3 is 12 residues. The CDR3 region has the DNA TGCAGCGTCTGGGGGGCTAGGACTGAAGCTTTCTTT. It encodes CSVWGARTEAFF.

In nucleotides, the CDR3 is TGTGCCAGCAGCTTAGGGCGGGGGGGCGATGAGCAGTTCTTC. Its translation: CASSLGRGGDEQFF. This chain links TRBV7-8 with TRBJ2-1; 9 bases line up with TRBD2. Germline assignment: CDR1 SGHVS and CDR2 FQNEAQ. This CDR3 has 14 amino acids. With 1 base clipped from V and 8 bases from J, the junction kept 3 bases outside the gene matches.

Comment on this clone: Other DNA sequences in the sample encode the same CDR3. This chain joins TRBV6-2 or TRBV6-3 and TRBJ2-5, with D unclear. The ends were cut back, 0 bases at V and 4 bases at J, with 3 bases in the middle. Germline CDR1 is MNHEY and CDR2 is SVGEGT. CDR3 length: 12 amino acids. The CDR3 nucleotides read TGTGCCAGCAGTTACTCTCGAGAGACCCAGTACTTC. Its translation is CASSYSRETQYF.

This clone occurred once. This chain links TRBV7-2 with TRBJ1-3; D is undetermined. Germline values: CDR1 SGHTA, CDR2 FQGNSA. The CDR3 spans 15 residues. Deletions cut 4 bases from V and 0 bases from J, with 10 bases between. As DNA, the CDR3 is TGTGCCAGCAGCTCACCTCGGAGCTCTGGAAACACCATATATTTT. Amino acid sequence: CASSSPRSSGNTIYF.

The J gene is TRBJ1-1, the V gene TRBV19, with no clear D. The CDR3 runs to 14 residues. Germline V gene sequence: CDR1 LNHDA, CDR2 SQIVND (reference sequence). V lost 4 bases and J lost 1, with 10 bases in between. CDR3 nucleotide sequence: TGTGCCAGTAGTACCCGAGGAGCGAACACTGAAGCTTTCTTT. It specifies CASSTRGANTEAFF.

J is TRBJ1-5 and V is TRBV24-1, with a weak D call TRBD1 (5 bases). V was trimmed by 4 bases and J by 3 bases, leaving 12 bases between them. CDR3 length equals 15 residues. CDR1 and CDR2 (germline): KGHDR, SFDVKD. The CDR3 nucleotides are TGTGCCACCAGTGACCCCTCAGGGAACAATCAGCCCCAGCATTTT. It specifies CATSDPSGNNQPQHF.

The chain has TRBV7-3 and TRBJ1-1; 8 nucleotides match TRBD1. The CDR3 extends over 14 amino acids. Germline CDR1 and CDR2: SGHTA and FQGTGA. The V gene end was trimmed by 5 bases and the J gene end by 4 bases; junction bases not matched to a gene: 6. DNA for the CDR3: TGTGCCAGCAGCAGGACAGGGAGGGGCACTGAAGCTTTCTTT. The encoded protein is CASSRTGRGTEAFF.

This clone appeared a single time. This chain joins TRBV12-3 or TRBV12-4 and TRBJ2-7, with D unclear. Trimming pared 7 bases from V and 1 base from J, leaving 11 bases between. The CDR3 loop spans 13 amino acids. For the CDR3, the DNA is TGTGCCAGCACGGGTGACGATTCCTACGAGCAGTACTTC. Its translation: CASTGDDSYEQYF.

The CDR3 DNA is TGTGCCAGTAGTATGTTCGGGGGGCGGCCTCAGCCCCAGCATTTT. Protein product: CASSMFGGRPQPQHF. This chain connects TRBV19 to TRBJ1-5, with D maybe TRBD1 (6 bases). This CDR3 is built from 15 residues. The V gene lost 3 bases and the J gene lost 6 bases, with 15 bases spanning the gap. In germline, CDR1 is LNHDA, CDR2 SQIVND (reference sequence).

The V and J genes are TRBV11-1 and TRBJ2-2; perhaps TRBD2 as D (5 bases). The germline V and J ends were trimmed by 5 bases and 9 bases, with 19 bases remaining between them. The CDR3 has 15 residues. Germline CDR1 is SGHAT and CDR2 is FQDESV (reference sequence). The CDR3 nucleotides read TGTGCCAGCAGCCTTGAGGGCTTTCGGGCCCGGGAGCTGTTTTTT. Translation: CASSLEGFRARELFF.

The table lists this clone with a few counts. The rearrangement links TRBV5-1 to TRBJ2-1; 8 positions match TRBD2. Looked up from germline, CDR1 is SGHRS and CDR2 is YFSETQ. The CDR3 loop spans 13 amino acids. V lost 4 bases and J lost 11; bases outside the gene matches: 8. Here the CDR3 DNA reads TGCGCCAGCAGCCCGGACTTTAGCGGGAAGCAGTTCTTC. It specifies CASSPDFSGKQFF. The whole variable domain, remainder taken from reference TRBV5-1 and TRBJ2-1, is KAGVTQTPRYLIKTRGQQVTLSCSPISGHRSVSWYQQTPGQGLQFLFEYFSETQRNKGNFPGRFSGRQFSNSRSEMNVSTLELGDSALYLCASSPDFSGKQFFGPGTRLTVL.

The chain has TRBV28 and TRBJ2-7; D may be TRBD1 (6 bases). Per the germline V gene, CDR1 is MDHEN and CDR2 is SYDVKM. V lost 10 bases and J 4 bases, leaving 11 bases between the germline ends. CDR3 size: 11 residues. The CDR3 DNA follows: TGTGCCACCCAGGACAGATACGAGCAGTACTTC. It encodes CATQDRYEQYF.

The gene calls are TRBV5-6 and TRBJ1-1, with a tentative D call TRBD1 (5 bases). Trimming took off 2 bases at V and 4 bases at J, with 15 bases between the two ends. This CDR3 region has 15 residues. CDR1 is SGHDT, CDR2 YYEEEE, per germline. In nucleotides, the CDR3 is TGTGCCAGCAGCTTCCCTTTGGGGGGGAGCACTGAAGCTTTCTTT. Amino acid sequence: CASSFPLGGSTEAFF. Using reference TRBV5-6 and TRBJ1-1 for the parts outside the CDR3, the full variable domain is DAGVTQSPTHLIKTRGQQVTLRCSPKSGHDTVSWYQQALGQGPQFIFQYYEEEERQRGNFPDRFSGHQFPNYSSELNVNALLLGDSALYLCASSFPLGGSTEAFFGQGTRLTVV.

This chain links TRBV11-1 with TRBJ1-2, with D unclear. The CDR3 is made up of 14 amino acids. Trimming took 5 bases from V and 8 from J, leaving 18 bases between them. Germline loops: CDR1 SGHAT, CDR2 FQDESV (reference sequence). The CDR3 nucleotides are TGTGCCAGCAGCCCAACCTCTGGGGTCTTGGGCTACACCTTC. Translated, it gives CASSPTSGVLGYTF.